The clone carrying this T cell receptor beta chain has just one count. V was trimmed by 6 bases and J by 5 bases, leaving 22 bases between them. Looked up from germline, CDR1 is MNHEY and CDR2 is SMNVEV (reference sequence). The CDR3 is 16 amino acids. TCRdb's table, derived via immunoSEQ multiplex PCR, lists solely in-frame clones and lacks some. The sample shows around 35,000 clones, approximately 90% of them seen only once. The data belong to a study of T cell changes during pregnancy in multiple sclerosis. The sequence was obtained from a female donor with multiple sclerosis, enrolled in a pregnancy study. Material: CD8+ T cells from peripheral blood mononuclear cells, obtained before pregnancy. The gene calls are TRBV27 and TRBJ2-5; maybe TRBD2 (6 bases). The CDR3 DNA follows: TGTGCCAGCAGCCTACAAGGTGTCGGGGGTTCTGAGACCCAGTACTTC. Its translation: CASSLQGVGGSETQYF.